The 22 T cell receptor beta chains listed next were all sequenced from one sample in a study of blood T cell repertoires in COVID-19. TCRdb's copy holds only in-frame clones and misses some; the assay was immunoSEQ multiplex PCR. Of 60,000 or so clones in the sample, roughly 74% are singletons; the top ten hold 28%. What was sequenced was peripheral blood. Receptors were obtained from an elderly woman with acute or convalescent COVID-19.

V is TRBV10-3 and J is TRBJ2-7, with D possibly TRBD1 on 6 matching bases. CDR1 and CDR2 (germline): ENHRY, SYGVKD. The ends were cut back, 4 bases at V and 6 bases at J, with 16 bases in the middle. The CDR3 consists of 14 residues. The CDR3 here is CAISGDGTYAEQYF. CDR3 in DNA: TGTGCCATCAGTGGGGACGGGACATACGCCGAGCAGTACTTC.

V gene TRBV5-1 combines with J gene TRBJ2-1; no firm D call. Germline lookup yields CDR1 SGHRS and CDR2 YFSETQ. This CDR3 comprises 12 residues. Trimming shortened V by 4 bases and J by 5 bases, and 7 bases separated the two germline ends. CDR3 residues: CASSLTDNEQFF. Here the CDR3 DNA reads TGCGCCAGCAGCCTAACAGACAATGAGCAGTTCTTC.

The V call is TRBV28, the J call TRBJ2-2, with 9 positions matching TRBD2. The germline gives CDR1 MDHEN, CDR2 SYDVKM. V was pared by 6 bases and J by 6 bases, with 8 bases of the junction left unmatched. CDR3 length equals 15 residues. The CDR3 loop is CASSRGGRGSGELFF. CDR3 nucleotides: TGTGCCAGCAGCCGGGGCGGGAGGGGTTCCGGGGAGCTGTTTTTT.

This clone was seen only a few times. The chain combines TRBV19 with TRBJ1-4; the D is unclear. Deletions cut 4 bases from V and 8 bases from J, with 11 bases between. CDR1 LNHDA and CDR2 SQIVND come from the germline V gene (reference sequence). The CDR3 has 13 residues. The CDR3, as DNA: TGTGCCAGTAGTAACCGGGGAAGAGAAAAACTGTTTTTT. Translation: CASSNRGREKLFF.

This clone occurred a few times. This chain connects TRBV5-1 to TRBJ1-4, with 8 bases identical to TRBD1. The length of the CDR3 is 14 residues. V dropped 2 bases and J dropped 5; count of bases not matched to a gene: 2. In germline, CDR1 is SGHRS, CDR2 YFSETQ. The CDR3, as DNA: TGCGCCAGCAGCTTTACAGGGGGGAATGAAAAACTGTTTTTT. This gives the protein CASSFTGGNEKLFF.

The CDR3, as DNA: TGTGCCATCAGTCGTGGGGGAGGACAGGGGGCTGGCGGCTACACCTTC. It translates to CAISRGGGQGAGGYTF. The chain combines TRBV10-3 with TRBJ1-2; 11 bases fit TRBD1. Germline CDR1 is ENHRY and CDR2 is SYGVKD. The CDR3 sequence is 16 residues long. J gave up 8 bases and V 5 bases, and 13 bases lay outside the gene matches.

This chain links TRBV5-1 with TRBJ1-6, with TRBD1 matching 12 bases. CDR3 length: 17 residues. Germline V gene lookup returns CDR1 SGHRS and CDR2 YFSETQ. Trimming cost V 4 bases and J 5 bases; bases outside gene matches: 7. The CDR3 DNA reads TGCGCCAGCAGCCGGGGACAGGGGGCGAGGAATAATTCACCCCTCCACTTT. It specifies CASSRGQGARNNSPLHF.

The V call is TRBV6-5, the J call TRBJ2-7, with 10 bases identical to TRBD2. Germline CDR1 is MNHEY and CDR2 is SVGAGI. The V segment lost 4 bases and the J segment 0 bases; nucleotides outside the gene matches: 3. The CDR3 totals 15 residues. The chain's CDR3 is CASSSWTSGSYEQYF. The CDR3, as DNA: TGTGCCAGCAGTTCTTGGACTAGCGGCTCCTACGAGCAGTACTTC.

The chain has TRBV19 and TRBJ1-2; a possible D gene is TRBD1 (5 bases). Germline V CDR1 and CDR2: LNHDA, SQIVND (reference sequence). Trimming cost V 7 bases and J 5 bases, with 17 bases left between them. The CDR3 is made up of 14 amino acids. The CDR3 DNA reads TGTGCCAGTACCTCCCGACAGTCTCCATATGGCTACACCTTC. Its protein product is CASTSRQSPYGYTF.

This clone was seen more than once but under ten times. At one boundary the junction diverges from the germline segment, which might be a read error. The V call is TRBV19, the J call TRBJ2-7, with D possibly matching TRBD1 (5 bases). Germline V gene lookup returns CDR1 LNHDA and CDR2 SQIVND (reference sequence). This CDR3 contains 12 residues. CDR3 loop: CASSRPQGRVNF. In DNA, the CDR3 is TGTGCCAGTAGTAGGCCTCAGGGAAGAGTAAACTTC.

The genes are TRBV15 and TRBJ1-6; D is perhaps TRBD1 (6 bases). Germline loops: CDR1 LNHNV, CDR2 YYDKDF (reference sequence). With 1 base removed from V and 3 bases from J, the gap between germline ends came to 13 bases. The CDR3 covers 17 residues. The CDR3 protein is CATSRVFLDSYNSPLHF. The CDR3 region has the DNA TGTGCCACCAGCAGAGTTTTCTTGGACAGCTATAATTCACCCCTCCACTTT.

V is TRBV6-5 and J is TRBJ2-1; TRBD1 matches 8 bases. CDR3 length equals 15 residues. Germline lookup yields CDR1 MNHEY and CDR2 SVGAGI. The J segment lost 2 bases and the V segment lost 7 bases, leaving 7 bases of the junction unmatched. The CDR3: CASTRTGLAYNEQFF. CDR3 DNA sequence: TGTGCCAGCACCAGGACAGGGTTGGCCTACAATGAGCAGTTCTTC.

The chain has TRBV4-2 and TRBJ2-5, with TRBD2 matching over 9 bases. The CDR3 extends over 18 amino acids. Germline CDR1 and CDR2: LGHNA and YNFKEQ. With V trimmed by 2 bases and J by 1 base, 11 bases remained unmatched. CDR3 region: CASSQQSGTSGRQETQYF. DNA of the CDR3: TGTGCCAGCAGCCAACAAAGCGGAACTAGCGGGCGCCAAGAGACCCAGTACTTC.

This clone is medium-sized within its sample. The rearrangement joins TRBV9 to TRBJ2-7; the D gene is possibly TRBD1 (5 bases). CDR1 and CDR2 from the germline V gene are SGDLS and YYNGEE. V dropped 4 bases and J dropped 5 bases, with 13 bases sitting between them. The CDR3 contains 13 residues. The CDR3 region is CASSRWTNDEQYF. The CDR3, as DNA: TGTGCCAGCAGCAGATGGACAAATGACGAGCAGTACTTC.

CDR3 residues: CASSLPGLPGVYEQYF. The CDR3 coding sequence is TGTGCCAGCAGCTTGCCGGGACTCCCAGGTGTCTACGAGCAGTACTTC. The chain couples TRBV5-8 to TRBJ2-7; D may be TRBD2 (6 bases). The germline V gene has CDR1 SGHTS and CDR2 YDEGEE. Trimming removed 1 base at V and 3 bases at J, with 17 bases between. The CDR3 consists of 16 residues. Looking up the rest from reference TRBV5-8 and TRBJ2-7 gives the full variable domain: EAGVTQSPTHLIKTRGQQATLRCSPISGHTSVYWYQQALGLGLQFLLWYDEGEERNRGNFPPRFSGRQFPNYSSELNVNALELEDSALYLCASSLPGLPGVYEQYFGPGTRLTVT.

The V and J genes are TRBV6-5 and TRBJ1-5, with 7 bases identical to TRBD1. The length of the CDR3 is 14 residues. The germline CDR1 and CDR2 sequences are MNHEY and SVGAGI. The V and J ends lost 4 bases and 7 bases, in that order; junction bases with no gene match: 7. DNA of the CDR3: TGTGCCAGCAGTTCCCGGGACAGTGGGCAGCCCCAGCATTTT. Translation: CASSSRDSGQPQHF.

V usage is TRBV11-3 and J usage is TRBJ2-1, with 14 nucleotides matching TRBD2. The CDR3 is 16 amino acids. Germline V gene sequence: CDR1 SGHNT, CDR2 YENEEA. V trimming: 4 bases; J trimming: 6 bases; junction bases outside the gene matches: 5. In DNA, the CDR3 is TGTGCCAGCAGCTATGGGACTAGCGGGAGCGGCAATGAGCAGTTCTTC. It encodes CASSYGTSGSGNEQFF.

This clone came up a few times. V usage is TRBV5-4 and J usage is TRBJ1-1; D is possibly TRBD1 (6 bases). Trimming stripped 4 bases from V and 4 bases from J, with 17 bases between. The CDR3 extends over 15 amino acids. The germline CDR1 and CDR2 sequences are SGHNT and YYREEE (reference sequence). For the CDR3, the DNA is TGTGCCAGCAGCCGGGGGGGGGCCGCCGGCACTGAAGCTTTCTTT. It yields the protein CASSRGGAAGTEAFF.

This sequence joins TRBV4-3 and TRBJ1-5, with D perhaps matching TRBD1 (5 bases). In germline, CDR1 is LGHNA, CDR2 YSLEER. The CDR3 totals 15 residues. V lost 2 bases to trimming and J lost 5 bases, with 13 bases between them. CDR3 amino acids: CASSQTGRGDQPQHF. The CDR3 DNA sequence: TGCGCCAGCAGCCAAACCGGCCGGGGGGATCAGCCCCAGCATTTT.

The chain couples TRBV6-5 to TRBJ2-1; D remains ambiguous. V shed 7 bases and J shed 0 bases, with 10 bases lying between them. The CDR3 has 14 residues. From germline, CDR1 is MNHEY and CDR2 SVGAGI. The CDR3 DNA reads TGTGCCAGCAACTCACCGAGCTCCTACAATGAGCAGTTCTTC. It yields the protein CASNSPSSYNEQFF.

This clone occurred a few times. The CDR3 bases are TGTGCCAGCAGGACAGGGGGCGGGTACGAGCAGTACTTC. Translated, it gives CASRTGGGYEQYF. The V gene is TRBV12-3 or TRBV12-4, the J gene TRBJ2-7; 10 bases match TRBD1. CDR3 length: 13 amino acids. Trimming at V came to 6 bases and at J to 4 bases, leaving 3 bases not matched to a gene.

V is TRBV2 and J is TRBJ2-7, with D possibly being TRBD1 (6 bases). The CDR3 runs to 14 residues. Germline V gene lookup returns CDR1 SNHLY and CDR2 FYNNEI. Trimming took 6 bases from V and 3 from J, leaving 15 bases between them. The CDR3 bases are TGTGCCAGCAGCCCGACAGGAGTGGGCTACGAGCAGTACTTC. The encoded protein is CASSPTGVGYEQYF.